A selection of T cell receptor beta chains follows, all from one sample in a study of OX40 agonist ivuxolimab in advanced cancers. Data came from immunoSEQ multiplex PCR; TCRdb stores just in-frame clones and leaves some out. The repertoire holds tens of thousands of clones, with around 85% as singletons. The specimen comprised CD4+ or CD8+ T cells sorted from blood, sampled in a trial of the OX40 agonist ivuxolimab. Every receptor here comes from an adult with an advanced solid tumor such as melanoma, head and neck, liver or kidney cancer. Each CDR3 is given with its conserved first and last residue. The D gene is left open where the match is weak. Clone size is given for some rows only: seen once, a few or many times, or a class if the clone is expanded.

size,D,J,V,DNA,CDR3
.,.,TRBJ2-3,TRBV6-4,TGTGCCAGCAGTGCTGGGACAGATACGCAGTATTTT,CASSAGTDTQYF
.,TRBD1,TRBJ1-2,TRBV5-4,TGTGCCAGCAGAGAAACAGGGGGCGCAAGTGGCTACACCTTC,CASRETGGASGYTF
.,TRBD2,TRBJ2-7,TRBV6-5,TGTGCCAGCAGTTACGGGGCCGGGGGGTACGAGCAGTACTTC,CASSYGAGGYEQYF
.,.,TRBJ1-2,TRBV7-6,TGTGCCAGCAGCTTAGCGCCCGGGGGGGGCTACACCTTC,CASSLAPGGGYTF
.,TRBD1,TRBJ2-2,TRBV7-9,TGTGCCAGCAGCACCAACAGGGGGCAGGGGACCGGGGAGCTGTTTTTT,CASSTNRGQGTGELFF
.,.,TRBJ1-1,TRBV4-2,TGTGCCAGCAGCCAAGAGCGCACCCTGAACACTGAAGCTTTCTTT,CASSQERTLNTEAFF
.,.,TRBJ2-1,TRBV7-3,TGTGCCAGCAGCCCCCAAGCACAAAGTGCCTACAATGAGCAGTTCTTC,CASSPQAQSAYNEQFF
.,.,TRBJ2-1,TRBV29-1,TGCAGCGCATCCGGGGGAAAGGACTCCTACAATGAGCAGTTCTTC,CSASGGKDSYNEQFF
medium-sized,TRBD1,TRBJ2-1,TRBV2,TGTGCCAGCGGAGGACAGGGTAACAATGAGCAGTTCTTC,CASGGQGNNEQFF
.,.,TRBJ2-7,TRBV11-2,TGTGCCAGCAGCTTAGGCTCCGCATGGGAGCAGTACTTC,CASSLGSAWEQYF
.,TRBD1,TRBJ2-7,TRBV6-1,TGTGCCAGCAGTGAACAACAGGGGGGTGGGAGCGAGCAGTACTTC,CASSEQQGGGSEQYF
.,TRBD2,TRBJ2-7,TRBV19,TGTGCCAGTAGTATCGGACTAGATAAGTACGAGCAGTACTTC,CASSIGLDKYEQYF
.,TRBD2,TRBJ2-1,TRBV9,TGTGCCAGCAGCGTTCGGGGGGACTCCTACAATGAGCAGTTCTTC,CASSVRGDSYNEQFF
.,.,TRBJ1-5,TRBV27,TGTGCCAGCAGTTTAGGGGGGGCCAATCAGCCCCAGCATTTT,CASSLGGANQPQHF
once,.,TRBJ2-7,TRBV7-2,TGTGCCAGCAGCTTAATTAAACCCCCGACAATCCGGCCCCTCTACGAGCAGTACTTC,CASSLIKPPTIRPLYEQYF
once,.,TRBJ2-1,TRBV11-2,TGTGCCAGCAGCTTTGGGTTTGGTGGTGGCAATGAGCAGTTCTTC,CASSFGFGGGNEQFF
.,.,TRBJ2-3,TRBV6-4,TGTGCCAGCAGTGACTCGGCGGGGGCCAGCACAGATACGCAGTATTTT,CASSDSAGASTDTQYF
.,.,TRBJ1-1,TRBV29-1,TGCAGCGTTGACGGGGGATGGGCTGAAGCTTTCTTT,CSVDGGWAEAFF
.,TRBD1,TRBJ2-3,TRBV10-3,TGTGCCTCCCTCCTAGGACAGGGAAGCACAGATACGCAGTATTTT,CASLLGQGSTDTQYF
.,.,TRBJ1-1,TRBV4-2,TGTGCCAGCAGCCATTCAATGGCACAGGGAGGTACTGAAGCTTTCTTT,CASSHSMAQGGTEAFF
.,TRBD2,TRBJ2-1,TRBV28,TGTGCCAGCAGTCGGACTAGCGGGGGGCGGAGGGGGTTGAATGAGCAGTTCTTC,CASSRTSGGRRGLNEQFF
.,.,TRBJ2-7,TRBV6-5,TGTGCCAGCAGTTACGCCGGGACGGGGTACGAGCAGTACTTC,CASSYAGTGYEQYF
.,.,TRBJ2-7,TRBV6-4,TGTGCCAGCAGTCCGGGTCGAATCTCCTACGAGCAGTACTTC,CASSPGRISYEQYF
.,.,TRBJ2-2,TRBV7-9,TGTGCCAGCAGCCCCGCCCTTCCGGGGGCGAGGTCCGGGGAGCTGTTTTTT,CASSPALPGARSGELFF
once,TRBD1,TRBJ2-5,TRBV29-1,TGCAGCGTTGAGGGACAGGGAAGGACAGAGACCCAGTACTTC,CSVEGQGRTETQYF
.,TRBD1,TRBJ2-5,TRBV5-6,TGTGCCAGCAGCTTGGGGACAGGGGGCCTCGAGACCCAGTACTTC,CASSLGTGGLETQYF
.,TRBD1,TRBJ2-1,TRBV19,TGTGCCAGTAGTACGACCCGGGACAGCCGCGGTGAGCAGTTCTTC,CASSTTRDSRGEQFF
.,TRBD1,TRBJ2-1,TRBV30,TGTGCCTGGAGTACAGGGGGCGTCTACAATGAGCAGTTCTTC,CAWSTGGVYNEQFF
.,.,TRBJ2-1,TRBV11-3,TGTGCCAGCGCGAGGAGTGAGCAGTTCTTC,CASARSEQFF
.,.,TRBJ2-7,TRBV5-1,TGCGCCAGCAGCTTGGCTAGAGACTACGAGCAGTACTTC,CASSLARDYEQYF
.,.,TRBJ1-5,TRBV5-5,TGTGCCAGCAGCACTGGCGGGGGCAATCAGCCCCAGCATTTT,CASSTGGGNQPQHF
.,.,TRBJ2-7,TRBV30,TGTGCCTGGCTCCCGGGACATACCTACGAGCAGTACTTC,CAWLPGHTYEQYF
.,.,TRBJ2-7,TRBV5-6,TGTGCCAGCAGCGCGGAACCCCCGGGCCCATACTACTACGAGCAGTACTTC,CASSAEPPGPYYYEQYF
large,.,TRBJ2-1,TRBV15,TGTGCCACCAGCAGACTAGCTTGGGATGAGCAGTTCTTC,CATSRLAWDEQFF
.,.,TRBJ1-3,TRBV7-6,TGTGCCAGCACTCCACTCGGAAACACCATATATTTT,CASTPLGNTIYF
.,TRBD1,TRBJ2-7,TRBV27,TGTGCCAGCAGTTTATCGACAGGGGCTCACTACGAGCAGTACTTC,CASSLSTGAHYEQYF
few,.,TRBJ1-1,TRBV19,TGTGCCAGTAGTATCCAGGGGCTCACTGAAGCTTTCTTT,CASSIQGLTEAFF
.,.,TRBJ2-3,TRBV30,TGTGCCTGGACCGACGGTATTGGAGATACGCAGTATTTT,CAWTDGIGDTQYF
.,.,TRBJ1-1,TRBV5-1,TGCGCCAGCAGCTTTTTGGGGGTTAGGGGGAACACTGAAGCTTTCTTT,CASSFLGVRGNTEAFF
once,TRBD1,TRBJ1-2,TRBV9,TGTGCCAGCAGCGTAGGGGGACAGCCAAACTATGGCTACACCTTC,CASSVGGQPNYGYTF
.,.,TRBJ2-1,TRBV19,TGTGCCAGTAGTATAACAGCGGGTCCCTACAATGAGCAGTTCTTC,CASSITAGPYNEQFF
.,.,TRBJ2-5,TRBV7-3,TGTGCCAGCAGCTCCTACCCCGGGACACAAGAGACCCAGTACTTC,CASSSYPGTQETQYF